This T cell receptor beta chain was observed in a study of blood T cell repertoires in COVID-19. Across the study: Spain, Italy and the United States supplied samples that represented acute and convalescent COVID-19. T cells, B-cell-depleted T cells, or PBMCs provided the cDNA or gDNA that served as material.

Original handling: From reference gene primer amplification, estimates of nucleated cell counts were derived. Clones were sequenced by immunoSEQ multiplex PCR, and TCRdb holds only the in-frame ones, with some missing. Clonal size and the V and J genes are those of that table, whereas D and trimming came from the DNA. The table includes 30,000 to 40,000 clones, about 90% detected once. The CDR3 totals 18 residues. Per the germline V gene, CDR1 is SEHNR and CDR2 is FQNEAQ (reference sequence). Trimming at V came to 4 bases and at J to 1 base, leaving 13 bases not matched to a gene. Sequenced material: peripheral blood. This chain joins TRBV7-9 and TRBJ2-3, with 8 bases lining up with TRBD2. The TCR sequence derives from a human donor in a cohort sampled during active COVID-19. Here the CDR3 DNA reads TGTGCCAGCAGCTCTCGAAATAGCCCGACTAGCGGCACAGATACGCAGTATTTT. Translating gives CASSSRNSPTSGTDTQYF. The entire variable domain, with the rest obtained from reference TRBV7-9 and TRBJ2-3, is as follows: DTGVSQNPRHKITKRGQNVTFRCDPISEHNRLYWYRQTLGQGPEFLTYFQNEAQLEKSRLLSDRFSAERPKGSFSTLEIQRTEQGDSAMYLCASSSRNSPTSGTDTQYFGPGTRLTVL.